This T cell receptor beta chain was captured by sequencing in a study of shared clonotypes between healthy human individuals. Study outcomes and limitations: Between a handful of donors, naive CD4 clonotypes were shared at a level of around 4.9%. Genetic and exposure-history diversity was limited by the few donors. When compared with the clonotypes that were shared by all four sorted-subset donors, the non-shared clonotypes turned out to have lower generation probabilities.

Germline loops: CDR1 SGDLS, CDR2 YYNGEE. V shed 3 bases and J 7 bases; nucleotides not matched to a gene: 4. There are 13 residues in the CDR3. Naive CD8 cells were CD45RO-negative, positively selected for CCR7, excluding terminally differentiated effector memory CD45RA+ cells. Comments on this clone: What it recognizes is unknown.

As originally analysed: ImmunoSEQ supplied junction-only sequences lacking quality scores, so filtering was different. Sequencing was performed with immunoSEQ multiplex PCR; in TCRdb, only in-frame clones are kept and a portion is missing. V, J and clone size were drawn from that table, and D and trimming were deduced from the DNA. This table has approximately 2,000,000 clones, about 94% appearing once. Source material: naive CD8+ T cells from PBMCs. The chain couples TRBV9 to TRBJ1-2, with 9 positions matching TRBD1. The receptor was derived from a man in his late teens or twenties in good health. Some clones in this sample may be carry-over from other donors' samples. CDR3 sequence: CASSARDRVGYTF. For the CDR3, the DNA is TGTGCCAGCAGCGCCCGGGACAGGGTTGGCTACACCTTC.